This entry lists 3 T cell receptor beta chains sequenced from one sample in a study of T cell repertoires in cytomegalovirus infection. TCRdb reprocessed the reads with MiXCR, giving one entry per CDR3 protein. The table has about 480,000 distinct CDR3 sequences, 30% to 40% seen once. Their cognate antigens are unknown. The starting material was cultured PBMCs, obtained from culture after CMV antigen stimulation. Every receptor here comes from a human donor in good health (CMV status not recorded). Some clones in this sample may be carry-over from other donors' samples.

This sequence joins TRBV12-3 or TRBV12-4 and TRBJ2-3; 7 bases are a match to TRBD2. The CDR3 extends over 17 amino acids. With V trimmed by 1 base and J by 2 bases, 9 bases remained unmatched. CDR3 in DNA: TGTGCCAGCAGTTTAGGCCGCGCGGGAGCGCACACAGATACGCAGTATTTT. Protein product: CASSLGRAGAHTDTQYF.

This clonotype was seen a handful of times. The J gene is TRBJ1-1, the V gene TRBV12-3 or TRBV12-4; D remains unclear. With 10 bases removed from V and 0 bases from J, the gap between germline ends came to 9 bases. The CDR3 is 12 residues long. CDR3 region: CATVGVNTEAFF. CDR3 DNA: TGTGCCACGGTCGGGGTGAACACTGAAGCTTTCTTT.

J is TRBJ2-2 and V is TRBV20-1, with a tentative D call TRBD1 (5 bases). The CDR3 has 13 amino acids. Germline CDR1 and CDR2: DFQATT and SNEGSKA (reference sequence). Trimming stripped 5 bases from V and 1 base from J, with 8 bases between. The CDR3 nucleotides read TGCAGTGCTCCAGGGTGGAACACCGGGGAGCTGTTTTTT. Translated: CSAPGWNTGELFF.